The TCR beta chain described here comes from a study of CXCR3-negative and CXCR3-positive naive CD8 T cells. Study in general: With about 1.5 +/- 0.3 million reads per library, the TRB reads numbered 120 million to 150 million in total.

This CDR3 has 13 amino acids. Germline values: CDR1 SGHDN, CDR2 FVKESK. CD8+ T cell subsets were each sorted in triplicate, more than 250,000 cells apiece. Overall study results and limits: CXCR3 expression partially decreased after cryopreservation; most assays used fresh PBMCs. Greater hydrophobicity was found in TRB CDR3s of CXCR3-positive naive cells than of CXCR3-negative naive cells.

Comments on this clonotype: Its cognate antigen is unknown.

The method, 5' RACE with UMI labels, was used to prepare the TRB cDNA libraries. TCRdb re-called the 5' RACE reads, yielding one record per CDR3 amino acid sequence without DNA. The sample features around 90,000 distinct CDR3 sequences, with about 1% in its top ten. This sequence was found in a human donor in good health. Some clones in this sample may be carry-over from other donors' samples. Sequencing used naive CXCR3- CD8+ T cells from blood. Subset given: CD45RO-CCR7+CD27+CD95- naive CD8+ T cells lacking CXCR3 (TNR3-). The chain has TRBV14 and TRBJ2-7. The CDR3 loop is CASSHDLSYEQYF.